These 21 T cell receptor beta chains were all obtained from the same sample, sequenced in a study of long-term antiretroviral therapy in people with HIV. Survey level was the resolution at which the v3.0 immunoSEQ assay ran. Libraries were prepared by immunoSEQ multiplex PCR; TCRdb keeps only in-frame clonotypes and omits some of them. The repertoire has some 23,000 clones, around 80% of them found once; the top ten carry 10%. The source material was unsorted PBMCs, sampled 1.2 years after starting antiretroviral therapy. All receptors come from a woman in her 40s with HIV.

J is TRBJ2-3 and V is TRBV27, with 9 bases aligning to TRBD2. Germline V gene lookup returns CDR1 MNHEY and CDR2 SMNVEV (reference sequence). Unmatched junction bases numbered 3, after V lost 1 base and J lost 1 base. This CDR3 is 16 amino acids long. CDR3 bases: TGTGCCAGCAGTTTATGGGCTAGCGGGGGCACAGATACGCAGTATTTT. It translates to CASSLWASGGTDTQYF.

V is TRBV7-2 and J is TRBJ1-2; a possible D gene is TRBD1 (5 bases). This CDR3 is built from 14 residues. The germline V gene has CDR1 SGHTA and CDR2 FQGNSA. Trimming stripped 7 bases from V and 0 bases from J, with 12 bases between. This CDR3 is CASNTGTTNYGYTF. CDR3 DNA: TGTGCCAGCAACACGGGGACCACTAACTATGGCTACACCTTC.

The chain joins TRBV5-1 to TRBJ2-5, with 7 bases identical to TRBD2. After removal of 9 bases from V and 5 bases from J, the junction contained 10 bases not matched to a gene. The CDR3 runs to 13 residues. Germline V lookup: CDR1 SGHRS, CDR2 YFSETQ. In DNA form, the CDR3 reads TGCGCCACCTCGGGACTATTGGGGGAGACCCAGTACTTC. Protein product: CATSGLLGETQYF. Looking up the rest from reference TRBV5-1 and TRBJ2-5 gives the full variable domain: KAGVTQTPRYLIKTRGQQVTLSCSPISGHRSVSWYQQTPGQGLQFLFEYFSETQRNKGNFPGRFSGRQFSNSRSEMNVSTLELGDSALYLCATSGLLGETQYFGPGTRLLVL.

The rearrangement joins TRBV6-5 to TRBJ2-4, with D possibly being TRBD1 (5 bases). Germline CDR1 MNHEY, CDR2 SVGAGI. Trimming cost V 7 bases and J 6 bases, with 7 bases left between them. CDR3 length: 11 amino acids. This chain's CDR3 is CASKDINIQYF. Here the CDR3 DNA reads TGTGCCAGCAAGGACATAAACATTCAGTACTTC.

This clone was seen only a few times. The CDR3 bases are TGTGCCAGCAGCTCCAATGAAAAACTGTTTTTT. Amino acids: CASSSNEKLFF. The chain recombines TRBV11-2 with TRBJ1-4, with D unresolved. Per germline, CDR1 SGHAT and CDR2 FQNNGV. The CDR3 is 11 amino acids. Deletions cut 4 bases from V and 5 bases from J, with 2 bases between.

This sequence joins TRBV19 and TRBJ2-7; 8 nucleotides line up with TRBD2. V lost 5 bases, J lost 3 bases, and 9 bases stayed unmatched. The germline gives CDR1 LNHDA, CDR2 SQIVND (reference sequence). The CDR3 has 15 amino acids. The CDR3 DNA follows: TGTGCCAGTAGTCCAGAGCGGGAGCCACACTACGAGCAGTACTTC. This sequence encodes CASSPEREPHYEQYF.

V usage is TRBV7-2 and J usage is TRBJ1-2, with 7 bases that match TRBD1. The CDR3 is 15 amino acids. Germline CDR1 is SGHTA and CDR2 is FQGNSA. With V trimmed by 5 bases and J by 0 bases, 6 bases remained unmatched. The CDR3 bases are TGTGCCAGCAGCGGGGGGACAGCGACTAACTATGGCTACACCTTC. As protein: CASSGGTATNYGYTF.

This chain joins TRBV5-1 and TRBJ1-1, with D perhaps TRBD1 (6 bases). CDR1 and CDR2 (germline): SGHRS, YFSETQ. There are 15 residues in the CDR3. V was cut by 6 bases and J by 5 bases, with 20 bases left in between. CDR3 protein: CASTSNGGPRTEAFF. For the CDR3, the DNA is TGCGCCAGCACTTCGAACGGGGGCCCGCGAACTGAAGCTTTCTTT. The full variable domain, completed using reference TRBV5-1 and TRBJ1-1, is KAGVTQTPRYLIKTRGQQVTLSCSPISGHRSVSWYQQTPGQGLQFLFEYFSETQRNKGNFPGRFSGRQFSNSRSEMNVSTLELGDSALYLCASTSNGGPRTEAFFGQGTRLTVV.

V is TRBV10-3 and J is TRBJ2-6; a possible D gene is TRBD2 (6 bases). V shed 3 bases and J shed 2 bases, with 17 bases lying between them. This CDR3 spans 18 amino acids. Germline V CDR1 and CDR2: ENHRY, SYGVKD. CDR3 residues: CAISELMGGATGANVLTF. The CDR3 nucleotides read TGTGCCATCAGTGAACTTATGGGCGGGGCTACTGGGGCCAACGTCCTGACTTTC.

The J gene is TRBJ2-3, the V gene TRBV6-6, with 13 nucleotides matching TRBD2. Germline V lookup: CDR1 MNHNY, CDR2 SVGAGI (reference sequence). V shed 6 bases, J shed 5 bases, and the junction held 5 bases outside the gene matches. The CDR3 sequence is 15 residues long. The CDR3 nucleotides read TGTGCCAGCAGACTAGCGGGAGGGCCAGTAGATACGCAGTATTTT. Translated: CASRLAGGPVDTQYF.

The chain carries TRBV18 and TRBJ1-1; 7 nucleotides line up with TRBD1. Germline assignment: CDR1 KGHSH and CDR2 LQKENI. V gave up 6 bases and J gave up 4 bases; unmatched junction bases: 11. CDR3 length: 15 residues. In DNA, the CDR3 is TGTGCCAGCTCTCCATCAGGGGGGCAGGGCACTGAAGCTTTCTTT. Translated: CASSPSGGQGTEAFF. The variable domain in full, completed from reference TRBV18 and TRBJ1-1, reads NAGVMQNPRHLVRRRGQEARLRCSPMKGHSHVYWYRQLPEEGLKFMVYLQKENIIDESGMPKERFSAEFPKEGPSILRIQQVVRGDSAAYFCASSPSGGQGTEAFFGQGTRLTVV.

In its sample, this clone was seen once. The chain carries TRBV7-9 and TRBJ2-7; TRBD2 aligns across 8 bases. The CDR3 extends over 14 amino acids. Germline V CDR1 and CDR2: SEHNR, FQNEAQ (reference sequence). With 5 bases clipped from V and 4 bases from J, the junction kept 7 bases outside the gene matches. Here the CDR3 reads CASSPGLVEYEQYF. In DNA, the CDR3 is TGTGCCAGCAGCCCGGGACTAGTGGAGTACGAGCAGTACTTC.

CDR3: CASSYGSGRDEQYF. CDR3 nucleotides: TGTGCCAGCAGTTACGGGTCTGGGCGGGACGAGCAGTACTTC. The J gene is TRBJ2-7, the V gene TRBV6-5, with D possibly being TRBD2 (5 bases). Deletions cut 2 bases from V and 5 bases from J, with 13 bases between. Looked up from germline, CDR1 is MNHEY and CDR2 is SVGAGI. This CDR3 region has 14 residues.

The rearrangement joins TRBV11-2 to TRBJ2-1, with D unresolved. CDR3 length: 15 amino acids. V gave up 0 bases and J gave up 0 bases, with 6 bases separating them. Germline values: CDR1 SGHAT, CDR2 FQNNGV. The CDR3 loop is CASSLELSSYNEQFF. DNA for the CDR3: TGTGCCAGCAGCTTAGAACTGAGCTCCTACAATGAGCAGTTCTTC.

The chain carries TRBV28 and TRBJ2-1; D is possibly TRBD2 (5 bases). The length of the CDR3 is 16 residues. Germline values: CDR1 MDHEN, CDR2 SYDVKM. The V gene lost 2 bases and the J gene lost 7 bases, with 18 bases spanning the gap. The CDR3 nucleotides read TGTGCCAGCAGTTTAGTGATTGGTGGAGGAGCAAATGAGCAGTTCTTC. It codes for CASSLVIGGGANEQFF.

This rearrangement joins TRBV19 to TRBJ1-1, with a possible D match to TRBD1 (5 bases). The CDR3 is 15 residues long. V dropped 6 bases and J dropped 3 bases, with 17 bases sitting between them. Per germline, CDR1 LNHDA and CDR2 SQIVND (reference sequence). Here the CDR3 DNA reads TGTGCCAGTAGGGGGCCACCCTTGAGGGACACTGAAGCTTTCTTT. Translated: CASRGPPLRDTEAFF.

This clone was detected only once. The chain links TRBV30 to TRBJ2-2; D might be TRBD2 (7 bases). V lost 2 bases and J lost 12, with 13 bases in between. Germline lookup yields CDR1 GTSNPN and CDR2 SVGIG (reference sequence). The CDR3 extends over 12 amino acids. CDR3 loop: CAWSWVGGQLFF. In DNA, the CDR3 is TGTGCCTGGAGTTGGGTCGGGGGGCAGCTGTTTTTT. Full variable domain (rest looked up from reference TRBV30 and TRBJ2-2): SQTIHQWPATLVQPVGSPLSLECTVEGTSNPNLYWYRQAAGRGLQLLFYSVGIGQISSEVPQNLSASRPQDRQFILSSKKLLLSDSGFYLCAWSWVGGQLFFGEGSRLTVL.

The V and J genes are TRBV5-1 and TRBJ2-7; D gene unclear. The ends were cut back, 1 base at V and 1 base at J, with 6 bases in the middle. Germline CDR1 SGHRS, CDR2 YFSETQ. There are 13 residues in the CDR3. The CDR3 DNA is TGCGCCAGCAGCTTGAGCTCTTCCTACGAGCAGTACTTC. Translated: CASSLSSSYEQYF.

The J gene is TRBJ1-2, the V gene TRBV5-6, with 7 bases that match TRBD1. Germline V gene sequence: CDR1 SGHDT, CDR2 YYEEEE. J lost 8 bases, V lost 2 bases, and 12 bases had no gene match. This CDR3 comprises 15 residues. DNA of the CDR3: TGTGCCAGCAGCTTAGGGTGGACAGGCGAGGCGGGCTACACCTTC. It specifies CASSLGWTGEAGYTF.

The chain recombines TRBV16 with TRBJ2-7, with TRBD1 as a possible D gene (5 bases). In germline, CDR1 is KGHSY, CDR2 FQNENV. Trimming took off 1 base at V and 3 bases at J, with 13 bases between the two ends. CDR3 length equals 15 residues. CDR3: CASSQLLGLFYEQYF. CDR3 nucleotide sequence: TGTGCCAGCAGCCAATTGCTGGGGCTCTTCTACGAGCAGTACTTC.

The rearrangement joins TRBV10-3 to TRBJ1-1; no clear D gene. The CDR3 loop spans 14 amino acids. Trimming pared 2 bases from V and 5 bases from J, leaving 12 bases between. From germline, CDR1 is ENHRY and CDR2 SYGVKD. CDR3 sequence (DNA): TGTGCCATCAGTGAGAGCGATATGGAAACTGAAGCTTTCTTT. This gives the protein CAISESDMETEAFF.